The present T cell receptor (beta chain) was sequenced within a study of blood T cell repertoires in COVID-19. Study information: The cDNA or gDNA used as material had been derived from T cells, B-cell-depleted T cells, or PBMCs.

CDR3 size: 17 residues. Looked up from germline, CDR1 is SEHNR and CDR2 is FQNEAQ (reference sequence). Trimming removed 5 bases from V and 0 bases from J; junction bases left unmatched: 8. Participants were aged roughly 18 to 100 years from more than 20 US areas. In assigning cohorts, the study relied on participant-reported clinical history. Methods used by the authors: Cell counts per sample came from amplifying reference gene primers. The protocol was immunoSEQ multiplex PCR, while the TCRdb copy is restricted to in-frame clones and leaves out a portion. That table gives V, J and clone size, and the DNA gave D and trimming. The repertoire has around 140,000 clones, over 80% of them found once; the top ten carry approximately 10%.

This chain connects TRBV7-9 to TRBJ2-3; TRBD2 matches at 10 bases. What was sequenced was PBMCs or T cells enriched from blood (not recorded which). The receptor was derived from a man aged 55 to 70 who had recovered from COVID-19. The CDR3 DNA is TGTGCCAGCAGCAGACTAGCGGGCGAATTTAGCACAGATACGCAGTATTTT. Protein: CASSRLAGEFSTDTQYF.